The rows below give T cell receptor beta chains drawn from one sample of a study of T cells after yellow fever vaccination. TCRdb re-called the 5' RACE reads through MiXCR, storing one row per CDR3 protein. The sample shows 200,000 to 250,000 distinct CDR3 sequences, 6% to 7.5% of them seen only once. The source was CD4+ T cells sorted from PBMCs, collected 15 days after the yellow fever booster vaccination. The receptors here all came from a man aged 25-45 years who received the YFV17D yellow fever vaccine. The CDR3 runs from the conserved cysteine through the conserved F or W. The order of the fields is D gene, J gene, V gene, clone size, CDR3 protein, CDR3 DNA. A D gene is named only where the DNA matches it firmly. The size field is filled for only some rows; it gives once, few, many or a size class.

D gene: .; J gene: TRBJ1-2; V gene: TRBV2; clone size: many; CDR3 protein: CASSADKGDGYTF; CDR3 DNA: TGTGCCAGCAGCGCGGACAAGGGGGATGGCTACACCTTC
D gene: .; J gene: TRBJ2-1; V gene: TRBV7-2; clone size: few; CDR3 protein: CASSHTNNEQFF; CDR3 DNA: TGTGCCAGCAGCCACACCAACAATGAGCAGTTCTTC
D gene: .; J gene: TRBJ1-1; V gene: TRBV29-1; clone size: many; CDR3 protein: CSVDLGNTEAFF; CDR3 DNA: TGCAGCGTTGATCTGGGGAACACTGAAGCTTTCTTT
D gene: .; J gene: TRBJ2-3; V gene: TRBV7-2; clone size: few; CDR3 protein: CASRGSKDTQYF; CDR3 DNA: TGTGCCAGCAGAGGATCAAAAGATACGCAGTATTTT
D gene: .; J gene: TRBJ2-7; V gene: TRBV29-1; clone size: .; CDR3 protein: CSAQTNEQYF; CDR3 DNA: TGCAGCGCACAGACCAACGAGCAGTACTTC
D gene: .; J gene: TRBJ1-6; V gene: TRBV6-5; clone size: few; CDR3 protein: CASSYRAGRNYNSPLHF; CDR3 DNA: TGTGCCAGCAGTTACCGGGCCGGCAGGAACTATAATTCACCCCTCCACTTT
D gene: .; J gene: TRBJ1-2; V gene: TRBV29-1; clone size: few; CDR3 protein: CSVDQQRRTDLYGYTF; CDR3 DNA: TGCAGCGTTGACCAGCAGAGACGGACAGACCTCTATGGCTACACCTTC
D gene: TRBD1; J gene: TRBJ1-2; V gene: TRBV15; clone size: few; CDR3 protein: CATRGTGDNYGYTF; CDR3 DNA: TGTGCCACCAGGGGGACAGGGGATAACTATGGCTACACCTTC
D gene: .; J gene: TRBJ2-1; V gene: TRBV24-1; clone size: .; CDR3 protein: CATSDSLPGSYNEQFF; CDR3 DNA: TGTGCCACCAGTGATTCCTTGCCGGGGTCCTACAATGAGCAGTTCTTC
D gene: .; J gene: TRBJ1-4; V gene: TRBV5-1; clone size: .; CDR3 protein: CASSLAAATNEKLFF; CDR3 DNA: TGCGCCAGCAGCTTGGCGGCAGCAACTAATGAAAAACTGTTTTTT
D gene: TRBD2; J gene: TRBJ2-2; V gene: TRBV5-1; clone size: .; CDR3 protein: CASSEAGRGNTGELFF; CDR3 DNA: TGCGCCAGCAGCGAAGCAGGGAGGGGGAACACCGGGGAGCTGTTTTTT
D gene: .; J gene: TRBJ1-3; V gene: TRBV18; clone size: .; CDR3 protein: CASSPYGSSGNTIYF; CDR3 DNA: TGTGCCAGCTCACCATACGGGTCTTCTGGAAACACCATATATTTT
D gene: TRBD2; J gene: TRBJ2-1; V gene: TRBV20-1; clone size: few; CDR3 protein: CSASREGGSYNEQFF; CDR3 DNA: TGCAGTGCTAGTCGGGAGGGCGGTTCCTACAATGAGCAGTTCTTC
D gene: .; J gene: TRBJ2-3; V gene: TRBV20-1; clone size: few; CDR3 protein: CSARDSGTDTQYF; CDR3 DNA: TGCAGTGCTAGAGACTCGGGCACAGATACGCAGTATTTT